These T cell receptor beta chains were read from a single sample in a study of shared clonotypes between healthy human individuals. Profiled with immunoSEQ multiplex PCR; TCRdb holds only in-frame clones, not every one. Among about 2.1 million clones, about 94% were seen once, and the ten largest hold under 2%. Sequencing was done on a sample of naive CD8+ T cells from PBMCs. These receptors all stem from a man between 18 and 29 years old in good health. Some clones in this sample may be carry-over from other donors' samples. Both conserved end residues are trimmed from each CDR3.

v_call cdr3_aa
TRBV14 ASSLGLSGTYEQY
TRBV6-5 AAGASNTEAF
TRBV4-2 ASSHTAGDGNEQF
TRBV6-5 ASSYAGEETQY
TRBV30 AWSVLGANYGYT
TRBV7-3 ASSFIRGSSYNEQF
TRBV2 ASSAITGELF
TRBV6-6 ASSYGLVPYEQY
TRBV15 ATSRDTDTKGPQH
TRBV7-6 ASSSNNDSGFRFQETQY
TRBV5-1 ASSSRQGALGETQY
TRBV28 ASSLRAGGPEEQY
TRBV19 ATGTGQWSLETQY
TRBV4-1 ASSQDRGQPYEQY
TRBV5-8 ASSWEVTGTGNTGELF
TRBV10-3 AISGAGGPNQPQH
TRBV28 ASSLRRPGANVLT
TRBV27 ASSTRTGGNAEAF
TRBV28 ASSAGTDEQY